These 22 T cell receptor beta chains came from one sample sequenced in a study of T cell repertoires in cytomegalovirus infection. One entry per CDR3 protein results from TCRdb running MiXCR on the reads. The sample holds approximately 700,000 distinct CDR3 sequences, under 40% seen once. Material: PBMCs. Receptors were obtained from a human donor in good health (CMV status not recorded). Some clones in this sample may be carry-over from other donors' samples.

The chain couples TRBV20-1 to TRBJ1-5, with 9 bases fitting TRBD1. J gave up 6 bases and V 0 bases, and 3 bases lay outside the gene matches. Germline V gene lookup returns CDR1 DFQATT and CDR2 SNEGSKA (reference sequence). The CDR3 runs to 14 residues. The CDR3 bases are TGCAGTGCTAGAGAGACAGGGGGAGCTCAGCCCCAGCATTTT. It is translated as CSARETGGAQPQHF.

The V call is TRBV7-3, the J call TRBJ2-2; TRBD1 might be the D (6 bases). V was clipped by 7 bases and J by 7 bases, with 16 bases between them. Germline V gene lookup returns CDR1 SGHTA and CDR2 FQGTGA. CDR3 size: 14 residues. This chain's CDR3 is CASTSRGLVGELFF. The CDR3 DNA follows: TGTGCCAGCACGTCCAGGGGATTGGTCGGGGAGCTGTTTTTT. The full variable domain, with the rest looked up from reference TRBV7-3 and TRBJ2-2, is GAGVSQTPSNKVTEKGKYVELRCDPISGHTALYWYRQSLGQGPEFLIYFQGTGAADDSGLPNDRFFAVRPEGSVSTLKIQRTERGDSAVYLCASTSRGLVGELFFGEGSRLTVL.

For this clonotype: This may be a read error, as it is one base from a much larger clone. This chain joins TRBV7-8 and TRBJ1-1, with unresolved D. CDR3 length equals 13 residues. Per the germline V gene, CDR1 is SGHVS and CDR2 is FQNEAQ. The CDR3 sequence is CASSLDTNNEAFF. The DNA of the CDR3 is TGTGCCAGCAGCTTAGACACGAACAATGAAGCTTTCTTT.

Note on this clonotype: No conserved phenylalanine or tryptophan ends this CDR3, so it is likely a read error. The chain recombines TRBV27 with TRBJ1-6, with TRBD1 identical over 8 bases. The germline gives CDR1 MNHEY, CDR2 SMNVEV (reference sequence). The CDR3 has 14 amino acids. V was pared by 6 bases and J by 7 bases, with 5 bases of the junction left unmatched. The CDR3, as DNA: TGTGCCAGCAGCCACGACAGGGGAAATTCACCCCTCCACTTG. Protein product: CASSHDRGNSPLHL.

This clonotype was recorded a few times. This sequence joins TRBV7-9 and TRBJ1-2; 8 nucleotides align to TRBD1. The germline V gene encodes CDR1 SEHNR and CDR2 FQNEAQ (reference sequence). The CDR3 spans 16 residues. V was pared by 4 bases and J by 4 bases, with 11 bases of the junction left unmatched. CDR3 in DNA: TGTGCCAGCAGCTCCCTCGACAGGGGTCCGGGCTATGGCTACACCTTC. Protein: CASSSLDRGPGYGYTF.

The V gene is TRBV20-1, the J gene TRBJ2-7, with D possibly being TRBD2 (7 bases). This CDR3 region has 13 residues. The V end lost 6 bases, the J end lost 6 bases, and 18 bases lay between the germline ends. Germline CDR1 is DFQATT and CDR2 is SNEGSKA (reference sequence). CDR3 residues: CSAVGGALGEQYF. As DNA, the CDR3 is TGCAGTGCCGTGGGGGGGGCCTTGGGCGAGCAGTACTTC.

This clonotype occurred many times. One end of the junction fails to match germline, which may point to a read error. The CDR3, as DNA: TGTGCCAGCAGTTTATCGTCGGTCGCCGAGTGGTTT. It codes for CASSLSSVAEWF. The J gene is TRBJ1-1, the V gene TRBV28; D unresolved. The CDR3 contains 12 residues. Germline loops: CDR1 MDHEN, CDR2 SYDVKM.

The chain recombines TRBV19 with TRBJ1-5, with 8 bases that match TRBD1. The V gene's germline CDR1 is LNHDA and CDR2 SQIVND (reference sequence). The CDR3 runs to 16 residues. With 4 bases clipped from V and 2 bases from J, the junction kept 7 bases outside the gene matches. The CDR3 sequence is CASSNTGGWGNQPQHF. The DNA for the CDR3 is TGTGCCAGTAGTAATACAGGGGGATGGGGCAATCAGCCCCAGCATTTT.

This clonotype was seen a few times. The V call is TRBV10-3, the J call TRBJ2-7, with D perhaps TRBD1 (6 bases). The CDR3 contains 15 residues. The V end lost 0 bases, the J end lost 6 bases, and 15 bases lay between the germline ends. Germline V gene data show CDR1 as ENHRY and CDR2 as SYGVKD. CDR3: CAISESRQVSVEQYF. Written as DNA, the CDR3 is TGTGCCATCAGTGAGTCGAGACAGGTATCGGTCGAGCAGTACTTC.

This clonotype was found once. The V and J genes are TRBV10-2 and TRBJ1-5, with D unresolved. Germline V gives CDR1 WSHSY, CDR2 SAAADI. The length of the CDR3 is 12 residues. Between the trimmed V and J ends, which lost 1 base and 6 bases, there was a span of 4 bases. Written as DNA, the CDR3 is TGCGCCAGCAGTGAGTTGAGTCAGCCCCAGCATTTT. Its protein product is CASSELSQPQHF.

V is TRBV28 and J is TRBJ2-7; D is possibly TRBD2 (6 bases). Germline-derived CDR1 and CDR2 are MDHEN and SYDVKM. V lost 3 bases to trimming and J lost 3 bases, with 15 bases between them. This CDR3 contains 15 residues. CDR3 nucleotide sequence: TGTGCCAGCAGTTTCTCTGCGGGACGGAGCTACGAGCAGTACTTC. Its translation: CASSFSAGRSYEQYF. The full variable domain, in which reference TRBV28 and TRBJ2-7 provide the parts outside the CDR3, is DVKVTQSSRYLVKRTGEKVFLECVQDMDHENMFWYRQDPGLGLRLIYFSYDVKMKEKGDIPEGYSVSREKKERFSLILESASTNQTSMYLCASSFSAGRSYEQYFGPGTRLTVT.

The V call is TRBV6-5, the J call TRBJ2-3; 9 bases line up with TRBD1. Per germline, CDR1 MNHEY and CDR2 SVGAGI. The length of the CDR3 is 15 residues. J lost 2 bases, V lost 5 bases, and 5 bases had no gene match. CDR3 in amino acids: CASSVGTGSTDTQYF. The DNA for the CDR3 is TGTGCCAGCAGTGTAGGGACAGGGTCCACAGATACGCAGTATTTT.

This clonotype came up many times. The V gene is TRBV7-6, the J gene TRBJ2-2; no clear D gene. The V gene's germline CDR1 is SGHVS and CDR2 FNYEAQ. The ends were cut back, 1 base at V and 6 bases at J, with 3 bases in the middle. The CDR3 extends over 12 amino acids. The CDR3 sequence: CASSLVSGELFF. The CDR3 DNA reads as TGTGCCAGCAGCTTAGTTTCCGGGGAGCTGTTTTTT.

This clonotype was detected only a few times. The V call is TRBV11-2, the J call TRBJ2-3; possible D gene TRBD1, 7 bases. Germline loops: CDR1 SGHAT, CDR2 FQNNGV. The CDR3 consists of 15 residues. Trimming shortened V by 5 bases and J by 5 bases, and 17 bases separated the two germline ends. The CDR3 sequence is CASSARQGGGDTQYF. The CDR3, as DNA: TGTGCCAGCAGCGCCAGACAGGGAGGAGGAGATACGCAGTATTTT.

This clonotype was seen more than once but under ten times. The chain links TRBV19 to TRBJ1-5, with D maybe TRBD1 (6 bases). Trimming left V 2 bases short and J 0 bases short, with 14 bases between. The CDR3 spans 17 residues. CDR1 is LNHDA and CDR2 is SQIVND in the germline V gene (reference sequence). The chain's CDR3 is CASSIRGGAGSNQPQHF. CDR3 coding DNA: TGTGCCAGTAGTATACGAGGGGGTGCGGGTAGCAATCAGCCCCAGCATTTT.

V usage is TRBV7-9 and J usage is TRBJ1-1, with D possibly matching TRBD1 (6 bases). CDR1 SEHNR and CDR2 FQNEAQ come from the germline V gene (reference sequence). There are 15 residues in the CDR3. Trimming cost V 1 base and J 4 bases, with 13 bases left between them. CDR3 sequence: CASSLVGRGGTEAFF. CDR3 nucleotide sequence: TGTGCCAGCAGCTTAGTAGGCAGGGGAGGCACTGAAGCTTTCTTT.

This sequence joins TRBV11-2 and TRBJ2-6, with D unclear. Germline CDR1 SGHAT, CDR2 FQNNGV. The CDR3 length is 17 residues. V gave up 0 bases and J gave up 2 bases, with 11 bases separating them. The CDR3 here is CASSLEPPWAGANVLTF. The CDR3 DNA sequence: TGTGCCAGCAGCTTAGAACCCCCGTGGGCTGGGGCCAACGTCCTGACTTTC.

This clonotype has a handful of counts. The chain couples TRBV7-6 to TRBJ2-7; either TRBD1 or TRBD2 may fit D (6 bases each). The length of the CDR3 is 14 residues. Per germline, CDR1 SGHVS and CDR2 FNYEAQ. V lost 5 bases, J lost 4 bases, and 15 bases lay in between. DNA of the CDR3: TGTGCCAGCAGCCCGGAGGGGGGCCCATACGAGCAGTACTTC. Protein sequence: CASSPEGGPYEQYF.

Notes on this clonotype: The junction departs from germline at one end; a sequencing error may be responsible. This chain links TRBV7-6 with TRBJ2-1, with TRBD2 matching 9 bases. This CDR3 contains 15 residues. From germline, CDR1 is SGHVS and CDR2 FNYEAQ. CDR3 sequence: CASSRLAALYNEQFF. The DNA of the CDR3 is TGTGCTAGCAGCCGACTAGCGGCCTTATACAATGAGCAGTTCTTC.

The sample holds many counts of this clonotype. This chain joins TRBV7-8 and TRBJ2-3; 10 bases agree with TRBD1. Trimming took 2 bases from V and 5 from J; bases not matched to a gene: 10. Germline values: CDR1 SGHVS, CDR2 FQNEAQ. The CDR3 contains 17 residues. CDR3 protein: CASSLPVDRGRRDTQYF. The CDR3 nucleotides read TGTGCCAGCAGCTTACCGGTAGACAGGGGGCGTAGAGATACGCAGTATTTT.

The chain joins TRBV11-2 to TRBJ2-7, with D hard to call. Germline V CDR1 and CDR2: SGHAT, FQNNGV. Trimming cost V 5 bases and J 3 bases, with 17 bases left between them. The CDR3 has 15 residues. The CDR3, as DNA: TGTGCCAGCAGCCCAGGTCCCGTGTACTACTACGAGCAGTACTTC. Translation gives CASSPGPVYYYEQYF.

In regard to this clonotype: This may be a read error: a much more frequent sequence differs by one nucleotide. The conserved closing phenylalanine or tryptophan is absent in this CDR3, likely reflecting a read error. Here the CDR3 DNA reads TGTGCCAGCAGCTTAGGTTGGACAGAGAACACTGAAGCTTTCCTT. This gives the protein CASSLGWTENTEAFL. The chain uses TRBV7-8 and TRBJ1-1; D is perhaps TRBD1 (6 bases). The CDR3 has 15 residues. V gave up 1 base and J gave up 1 base, with 10 bases separating them. Germline CDR1 SGHVS, CDR2 FQNEAQ.